The 21 T cell receptor beta chains reported below all come from one sample, sequenced in a study of T cells in Graves' hyperthyroidism and ophthalmopathy. The source material, RNA transcripts, was used to amplify TCR beta CDR3 regions. Primed by the HTBI set, a first-round RT-PCR was run on the TCR CDR3. Using its own MiXCR run on the multiplex PCR reads, TCRdb lists one record per CDR3 protein. The table lists over 700,000 distinct CDR3 sequences, approximately 40% of them singletons. The sample consisted of blood. These receptor sequences come from a man aged 18 to 30 with Graves' hyperthyroidism.

With regard to this clonotype: This sequence may be a read error, since a much larger clone differs from it by one base. The rearrangement uses TRBV7-8 and TRBJ2-7; TRBD1 aligns across 7 bases. V was clipped by 6 bases and J by 2 bases; unmatched bases: 7. The V gene's germline CDR1 is SGHVS and CDR2 FQNEAQ. This CDR3 is 14 amino acids long. CDR3 sequence (DNA): TGTGCCAGCAGTAAAGGGGGACAGACCTACGAGCAGTACTTC. Its translation is CASSKGGQTYEQYF.

At least ten counts were recorded for this clonotype. The chain combines TRBV24-1 with TRBJ2-5, with D perhaps TRBD2 (5 bases). CDR1 and CDR2 from the germline V gene are KGHDR and SFDVKD. This CDR3 contains 12 residues. V lost 4 bases and J 5 bases, leaving 7 bases between the germline ends. The CDR3 region is CATSDEGETQYF. CDR3 nucleotides: TGTGCCACCAGTGACGAGGGTGAGACCCAGTACTTC.

The chain employs TRBV7-9 and TRBJ2-5; D possibly corresponds to TRBD2 (6 bases). V dropped 5 bases and J dropped 5 bases, with 12 bases sitting between them. There are 13 residues in the CDR3. Germline V CDR1 and CDR2: SEHNR, FQNEAQ (reference sequence). The CDR3 loop reads CASSAGLRETQYF. CDR3 bases: TGTGCCAGCAGCGCGGGACTTCGGGAGACCCAGTACTTC.

The chain joins TRBV7-8 to TRBJ2-5; the match to TRBD1 covers 7 bases. Trimming at V came to 1 base and at J to 0 bases, leaving 5 bases not matched to a gene. This CDR3 contains 16 residues. Germline loops: CDR1 SGHVS, CDR2 FQNEAQ. CDR3 DNA: TGTGCCAGCAGCTTAGATTCGGGACAGTACCAAGAGACCCAGTACTTC. It specifies CASSLDSGQYQETQYF.

The gene calls are TRBV2 and TRBJ2-5, with TRBD2 identical over 8 bases. The V segment lost 8 bases and the J segment 0 bases; nucleotides outside the gene matches: 11. Looked up from germline, CDR1 is SNHLY and CDR2 is FYNNEI. This CDR3 has 16 amino acids. In DNA, the CDR3 is TGTGCCAGCGCGAGGAAGCGGGGGCCGTACCAAGAGACCCAGTACTTC. This gives the protein CASARKRGPYQETQYF.

The gene calls are TRBV20-1 and TRBJ2-5; tentative D call: TRBD2 (5 bases). The V end was cut by 0 bases, the J end by 0 bases, with 8 bases between. This CDR3 is 14 amino acids long. Germline values: CDR1 DFQATT, CDR2 SNEGSKA (reference sequence). CDR3 nucleotides: TGCAGTGCTAGAGAGGGCGGGCACCAAGAGACCCAGTACTTC. Translation: CSAREGGHQETQYF.

This clonotype was seen ten or more times. The chain joins TRBV7-9 to TRBJ1-6; TRBD1 matches at 8 bases. Losses at the gene ends were 2 bases for V and 7 bases for J; bases not matched to a gene: 4. The CDR3 sequence is 15 residues long. Germline assignment: CDR1 SEHNR and CDR2 FQNEAQ (reference sequence). In DNA form, the CDR3 reads TGTGCCAGCAGCTTACCGGGACAGGCGAATTCACCCCTCCACTTT. It yields the protein CASSLPGQANSPLHF.

This clonotype showed up just a few times. The chain uses TRBV7-9 and TRBJ1-2; D might be TRBD1 (6 bases). This CDR3 has 13 residues. Germline assignment: CDR1 SEHNR and CDR2 FQNEAQ (reference sequence). V gave up 5 bases and J gave up 4 bases, with 11 bases separating them. The CDR3 DNA reads TGTGCCAGCAGCCACGAGGGGGGCTATGGCTACACCTTC. Translated: CASSHEGGYGYTF. Using reference TRBV7-9 and TRBJ1-2 for the parts outside the CDR3, the full variable domain is DTGVSQNPRHKITKRGQNVTFRCDPISEHNRLYWYRQTLGQGPEFLTYFQNEAQLEKSRLLSDRFSAERPKGSFSTLEIQRTEQGDSAMYLCASSHEGGYGYTFGSGTRLTVV.

The rearrangement links TRBV10-3 to TRBJ2-7; possibly TRBD1 for D (5 bases). The J call is uncertain, as TRBJ2-1 better fits the DNA end. Germline CDR1 reads ENHRY; CDR2 reads SYGVKD. The CDR3 runs 15 residues. The CDR3 protein is CAISESVTARNEQFF. The CDR3 region has the DNA TGTGCCATCAGTGAATCTGTGACAGCCAGAAATGAGCAGTTCTTC.

This clonotype occurred a few times. The V call is TRBV7-8, the J call TRBJ2-7; 11 positions agree with TRBD2. Germline V gene lookup returns CDR1 SGHVS and CDR2 FQNEAQ. The CDR3 totals 14 residues. After removal of 8 bases from V and 6 bases from J, the junction contained 9 bases not matched to a gene. The CDR3 DNA is TGTGCCAGCTTGATAGCGGGAGGGCCTGGCGAGCAGTACTTC. This translates into CASLIAGGPGEQYF.

This clonotype was recorded at least ten times. The rearrangement links TRBV15 to TRBJ2-5; 7 positions agree with TRBD1. The CDR3 runs to 16 residues. V gave up 3 bases and J gave up 4 bases; unmatched junction bases: 11. CDR1 is LNHNV, CDR2 YYDKDF, per germline (reference sequence). CDR3 bases: TGTGCCACCAGCAGCCTACACAGGGGAAGGGGAGAGACCCAGTACTTC. It is translated as CATSSLHRGRGETQYF.

The chain joins TRBV4-1 to TRBJ1-2; TRBD1 matches 9 bases. CDR3 length: 15 residues. The germline V gene has CDR1 MGHRA and CDR2 YSYEKL. V dropped 0 bases and J dropped 6; count of bases not matched to a gene: 5. The CDR3 region is CASSQDWTGVNGYTF. CDR3 in DNA: TGCGCCAGCAGCCAAGACTGGACAGGGGTGAATGGCTACACCTTC.

This clonotype has a single count. The chain carries TRBV10-3 and TRBJ1-6; TRBD1 might be the D (5 bases). The germline gives CDR1 ENHRY, CDR2 SYGVKD. The CDR3 runs 14 residues. V lost 3 bases to trimming and J lost 6 bases, with 9 bases between them. The CDR3 sequence is CAISEGGANSPLHF. CDR3 nucleotide sequence: TGTGCCATCAGTGAAGGAGGGGCTAATTCACCCCTCCACTTT.

This clonotype was observed many times. This chain uses TRBV2 with TRBJ1-5; TRBD1 aligns across 9 bases. Trimming cost V 6 bases and J 6 bases; bases outside gene matches: 12. The CDR3 extends over 16 amino acids. Germline V gene data show CDR1 as SNHLY and CDR2 as FYNNEI. The CDR3 bases are TGTGCCAGCAGCGCCCCGGGACAGGGCGCGAGTCAGCCCCAGCATTTT. Its translation: CASSAPGQGASQPQHF.

The chain employs TRBV7-3 and TRBJ2-2; 9 bases align to TRBD1. Germline V CDR1 and CDR2: SGHTA, FQGTGA. This CDR3 has 15 residues. With 5 bases clipped from V and 3 bases from J, the junction kept 4 bases outside the gene matches. This CDR3 reads CASSPNRGHTGELFF. The DNA for the CDR3 is TGTGCCAGCAGCCCTAACAGGGGGCACACCGGGGAGCTGTTTTTT.

This clonotype was seen repeatedly, ten times or more. The CDR3 loop reads CASSRGSGELFF. The CDR3, as DNA: TGTGCCAGCAGCCGAGGCTCCGGGGAGCTGTTTTTT. The chain joins TRBV7-3 to TRBJ2-2; D gene unclear. The V gene's germline CDR1 is SGHTA and CDR2 FQGTGA. The CDR3 length is 12 residues. V was trimmed by 5 bases and J by 6 bases, leaving 7 bases between them.

This clonotype was observed a handful of times. A much larger clonotype is one base distant, so this may be a read error. This chain links TRBV2 with TRBJ1-5, with 9 bases matching TRBD1. Losses at the gene ends were 6 bases for V and 5 bases for J; bases not matched to a gene: 5. Looked up from germline, CDR1 is SNHLY and CDR2 is FYNNEI. The CDR3 runs to 14 residues. CDR3 in amino acids: CASRTTGGDQPQHF. CDR3 nucleotides: TGTGCCAGCAGGACCACAGGGGGCGATCAGCCCCAGCATTTT.

This clonotype was observed a few times. V gene TRBV7-3 combines with J gene TRBJ2-2, with D hard to call. Germline CDR1 and CDR2: SGHTA and FQGTGA. Trimming removed 5 bases from V and 6 bases from J, with 13 bases in between. The CDR3 totals 14 residues. CDR3 region: CASSRDSRSGELFF. The CDR3 DNA sequence: TGTGCCAGCAGCCGAGACTCTAGATCCGGGGAGCTGTTTTTT.

This clonotype was recorded a few times. The chain has TRBV2 and TRBJ1-1; a possible D gene is TRBD1 (6 bases). The CDR3 is 13 residues long. Trimming cost V 1 base and J 10 bases, with 13 bases left between them. Germline V CDR1 and CDR2: SNHLY, FYNNEI. The CDR3 reads CASSEGAVGGAFF. CDR3 coding DNA: TGTGCCAGCAGTGAAGGGGCCGTAGGGGGAGCTTTCTTT. Full variable domain (outside the CDR3, taken from reference TRBV2 and TRBJ1-1): EPEVTQTPSHQVTQMGQEVILRCVPISNHLYFYWYRQILGQKVEFLVSFYNNEISEKSEIFDDQFSVERPDGSNFTLKIRSTKLEDSAMYFCASSEGAVGGAFFGQGTRLTVV.

The sample holds many counts of this clonotype. The chain couples TRBV20-1 to TRBJ2-6; tentative D call: TRBD1 (5 bases). V was cut by 5 bases and J by 2 bases, with 13 bases left in between. Germline V gene sequence: CDR1 DFQATT, CDR2 SNEGSKA (reference sequence). The CDR3 is 15 residues long. Written as DNA, the CDR3 is TGCAGTGCTCAGGACACTTCTACTGGGGCCAACGTCCTGACTTTC. This codes for CSAQDTSTGANVLTF.

The genes are TRBV20-1 and TRBJ2-7, with 7 positions matching TRBD2. The CDR3 consists of 16 residues. Germline-derived CDR1 and CDR2 are DFQATT and SNEGSKA (reference sequence). V lost 2 bases, J lost 3 bases, and 13 bases stayed unmatched. CDR3 region: CSARSTIGEGFYEQYF. CDR3 coding DNA: TGCAGTGCTAGATCAACAATTGGGGAGGGTTTCTACGAGCAGTACTTC.